This T cell receptor (beta chain) was obtained from a study of post-analysis software for immune sequencing data (dated by TCRdb to about 2015). About the full investigation: Recorded disease courses included relapsing-remitting, secondary progressive and progressive-relapsing multiple sclerosis, with some patients lacking subtype annotation. Patient repertoires were compared against 11 previously published healthy control repertoires from donors aged roughly 6 to 28 years. A subset of samples was prepared in parallel using single-end sample barcoding, then pooled and co-amplified after Illumina adapter ligation.

Receptor amplification or capture employed PCR. Reads for this sample came from an Illumina HiSeq 2500. To reduce PCR and sequencing biases, unique molecular identifiers were built into the TCR beta cDNA libraries. Every 1 to 10 million input T cells yielded 500,000 or so cDNA molecules, meaning each molecule approximated one T cell. The patient libraries were prepared and sequenced using the same protocol as the earlier healthy control dataset. Samples belonging to the same batch were prepared together, multiplexed and sequenced on a shared HiSeq lane. The paper's data handling went like this. MIGEC handled the raw barcoded reads, throwing out single-read molecular identifier groups before consensus assembly and CDR3 extraction. VDJtools was used for post-analysis of the clonotype tables, and diversity was normalized by down-sampling every dataset to the size of the smallest sample. In repertoire overlap clustering, CDR3 amino acid sequences, but not nucleotide sequences, were matched to correct batch-related cross-sample contamination. TCRdb trimmed public reads at Q25 via fastp, called clones via MiXCR and kept in-frame beta chains. Each record represents a unique CDR3 protein, reported with the most common genes and DNA among its rows. TCRdb, rather than the study authors, made the V and J calls. For this sample there are 650,000 to 850,000 distinct CDR3 sequences; just over 45% appear just once. The top ten clonotypes cover just under 5% of the sample.

Turning to this clonotype: The specificity of this receptor is unknown. One junction end disagrees with the germline gene, perhaps due to a read error.

From the cysteine up to the phenylalanine, the CDR3 has a length of 17 residues. The sequence is cut down to CDR3 DNA, 51 bases in frame from base 1. To demonstrate the VDJtools post-analysis software, TCR beta repertoires were profiled from the peripheral blood of about 13 young patients with multiple sclerosis. The multiple sclerosis patients were children and adolescents ranging in age from roughly 6 to 16 years. Beyond this particular receptor, the publication reports: Strong co-clustering of samples prepared in the same batch was shown by direct clustering with F measure, prompting a batch-effect correction. The multiple sclerosis patient group was slightly younger than the control group. Significantly lower normalized Chao1 diversity was found in multiple sclerosis patients than in controls, suggesting substantial peripheral T-cell clonal expansion. A handful of TRBV segments, including TRBV5-6, TRBV5-1 and TRBV20-1, were significantly more frequent in patients than controls.

Sample: blood. The rearranged segments are TRBV12-3 or TRBV12-4 and TRBJ2-6, and 9 bases in between align with TRBD1. The sequence was obtained from a girl between 5 and 17 years old with multiple sclerosis. The CDR3 protein sequence reads: CASSSYSTGGEANVRTF. The DNA sequence is TGTGCCAGCAGTTCCTACTCAACAGGGGGCGAGGCCAACGTCCGGACTTTC.